This TCR beta chain was found in a study of CD8 T cells in ankylosing spondylitis. Study conclusions and caveats: Disease-linked clones bore a CD8+ phenotype and were relatively rare in peripheral blood. Some motif variants had been reported before (in reactive arthritis synovial fluid and blood). Apparently characteristic of ankylosing spondylitis blood was a TCR beta motif (about 8 highly homologous variants). The clones that were linked to disease were reported to be significantly enriched in matched synovial fluid samples from ankylosing spondylitis patients.

A word on this clonotype: The antigen is undetermined.

A quantitative 5'-RACE method, one with molecular barcodes, was used to make TCR beta libraries. TCRdb independently ran MiXCR on the 5' RACE reads; one entry per CDR3 protein. The sample includes about 220,000 distinct CDR3 sequences, about 7.3% of them seen just once. The CDR3 spans 15 residues. Per germline, CDR1 SEHNR and CDR2 FQNEAQ (reference sequence). Unmatched junction bases numbered 7, after V lost 6 bases and J lost 3 bases. The sequence came from a male donor with ankylosing spondylitis. Sequencing used blood, either unsorted or a sorted T cell fraction (not recorded which). The rearrangement joins TRBV7-9 to TRBJ2-1, with TRBD2 identical over 8 bases. CDR3 loop: CASSPSGGRYNEQFF. The CDR3 DNA follows: TGTGCCAGCAGTCCAAGCGGGGGTCGCTACAATGAGCAGTTCTTC. The variable domain in full, with the rest retrieved from reference TRBV7-9 and TRBJ2-1, is DTGVSQNPRHKITKRGQNVTFRCDPISEHNRLYWYRQTLGQGPEFLTYFQNEAQLEKSRLLSDRFSAERPKGSFSTLEIQRTEQGDSAMYLCASSPSGGRYNEQFFGPGTRLTVL.